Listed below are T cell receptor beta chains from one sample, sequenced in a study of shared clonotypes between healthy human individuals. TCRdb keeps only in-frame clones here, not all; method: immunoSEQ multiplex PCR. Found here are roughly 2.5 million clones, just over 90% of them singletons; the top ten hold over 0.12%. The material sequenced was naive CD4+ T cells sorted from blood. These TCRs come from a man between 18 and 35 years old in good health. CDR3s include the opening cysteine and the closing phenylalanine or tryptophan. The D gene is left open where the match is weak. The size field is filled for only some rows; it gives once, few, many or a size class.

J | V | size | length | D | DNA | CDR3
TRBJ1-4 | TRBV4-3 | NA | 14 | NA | TGCGCCAGCAGCCCGGGACCCGCGGGTGAAAAACTGTTTTTT | CASSPGPAGEKLFF
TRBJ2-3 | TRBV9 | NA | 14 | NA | TGTGCCAGCAGCGTAGCGAGCAGCACAGATACGCAGTATTTT | CASSVASSTDTQYF
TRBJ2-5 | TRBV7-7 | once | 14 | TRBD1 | TGTGCTAGCAGTCAAACAGGGGGCTTGGAGACCCAGTACTTC | CASSQTGGLETQYF
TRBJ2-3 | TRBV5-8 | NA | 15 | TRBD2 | TGTGCCAGCAGCTGGGGACTAGCGGGGACAGATACGCAGTATTTT | CASSWGLAGTDTQYF
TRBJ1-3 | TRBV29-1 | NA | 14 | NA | TGCAGCGTTGGGCGGGACGGGATCGGAAACACCATATATTTT | CSVGRDGIGNTIYF
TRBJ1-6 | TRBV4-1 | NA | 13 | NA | TGCGCCAGCAGCCAAGTTATCGTCTCACCCCTCCACTTT | CASSQVIVSPLHF
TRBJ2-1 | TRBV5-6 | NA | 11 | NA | TGTGCCAGCAGCTTGAACGGTGGGCAGTTCTTC | CASSLNGGQFF
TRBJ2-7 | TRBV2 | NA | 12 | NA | TGTGCCAGCAGCGCATACCTGTACGAGCAGTACTTC | CASSAYLYEQYF
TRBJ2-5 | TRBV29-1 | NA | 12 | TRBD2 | TGCAGCCTAACAGCGGGAGAGGGGACCCAGTACTTC | CSLTAGEGTQYF
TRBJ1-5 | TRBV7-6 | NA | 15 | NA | TGTGCCAGCAGCTTATCTGGAGATAGCAATCAGCCCCAGCATTTT | CASSLSGDSNQPQHF
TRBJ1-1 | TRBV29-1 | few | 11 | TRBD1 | TGCAGCGTCAGGGGGTTGACTGAAGCTTTCTTT | CSVRGLTEAFF
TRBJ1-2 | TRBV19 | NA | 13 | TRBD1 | TGTGCCAGTACCGGGACAGGGCATATGGGCTACACCTTC | CASTGTGHMGYTF
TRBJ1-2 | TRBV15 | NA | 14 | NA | TGTGCCACCAGCAGAGATCGGCAAGACTATGGCTACACCTTC | CATSRDRQDYGYTF
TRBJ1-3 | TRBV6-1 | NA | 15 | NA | TGTGCCAGCAGTACCCAGCGACACTCTGGAAACACCATATATTTT | CASSTQRHSGNTIYF
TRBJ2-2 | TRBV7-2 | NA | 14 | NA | TGTGCCAGCAGCTTAGAGGTGGGGACCGGGGAGCTGTTTTTT | CASSLEVGTGELFF
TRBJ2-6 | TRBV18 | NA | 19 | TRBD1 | TGTGCCAGCTCACCAGTTTCGGACAGGGGGATTTCTGGGGCCAACGTCCTGACTTTC | CASSPVSDRGISGANVLTF
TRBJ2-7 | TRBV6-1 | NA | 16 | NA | TGTGCCAGCAGTGTTCAACGGACAGTCCCCCTTTACGAGCAGTACTTC | CASSVQRTVPLYEQYF
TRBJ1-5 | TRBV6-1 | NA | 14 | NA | TGTGCCAGCAGTGAACTGCTTAGCAATCAGCCCCAGCATTTT | CASSELLSNQPQHF
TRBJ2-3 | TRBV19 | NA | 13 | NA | TGTGCCAGTAGTATACCGAGCACAGATACGCAGTATTTT | CASSIPSTDTQYF
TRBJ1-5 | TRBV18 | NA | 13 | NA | TGTGCCAGCTCCCCCCTGGGTTTAGCGCCCCAGCATTTT | CASSPLGLAPQHF
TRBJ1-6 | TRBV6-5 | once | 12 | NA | TGTGCCAGCAGTTACAGGGGTTCACCCCTCCACTTT | CASSYRGSPLHF
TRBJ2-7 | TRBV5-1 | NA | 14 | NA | TGCGCCAGCAGCTTGCAGCCTGGGTGGTACGAGCAGTACTTC | CASSLQPGWYEQYF
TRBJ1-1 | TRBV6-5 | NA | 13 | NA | TGTGCCAGCAGTCCTACAGTAACCGCTGAAGCTTTCTTT | CASSPTVTAEAFF
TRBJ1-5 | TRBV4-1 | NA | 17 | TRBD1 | TGCGCCAGCAGCCAAGAGTTTGGACAGGGGGCAGGTCAGCCCCAGCATTTT | CASSQEFGQGAGQPQHF
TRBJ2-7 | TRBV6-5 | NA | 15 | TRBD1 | TGTGCCAGCAGGCCAACAGGGGCTGATAACTACGAGCAGTACTTC | CASRPTGADNYEQYF
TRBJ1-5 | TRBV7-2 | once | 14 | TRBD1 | TGTGCCAGCAGCCCTTGGGACAGTAAGCAGCCCCAGCATTTT | CASSPWDSKQPQHF
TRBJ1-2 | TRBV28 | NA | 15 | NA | TGTGCCAGCATGGGAGGGGTGGCGGATAACTATGGCTACACCTTC | CASMGGVADNYGYTF
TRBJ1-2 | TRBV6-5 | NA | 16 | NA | TGTGCCAGCAGTTACTCGGGGACGACGACTCCAGGGGGCTACACCTTC | CASSYSGTTTPGGYTF
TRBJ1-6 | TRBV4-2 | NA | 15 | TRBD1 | TGTGCCAGCAGCCCTAGGGACAGGGGCGACTCACCCCTCCACTTT | CASSPRDRGDSPLHF
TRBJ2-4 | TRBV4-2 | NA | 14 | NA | TGTGCCAGCAGCTATGGGCGCGACCCACCCATTCAGTACTTC | CASSYGRDPPIQYF
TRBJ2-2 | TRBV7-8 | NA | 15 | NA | TGTGCCAGCAGCTTAGGCTTAGGGGGTCCCGGGGAGCTGTTTTTT | CASSLGLGGPGELFF
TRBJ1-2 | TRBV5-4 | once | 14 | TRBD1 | TGTGCCAGCAGCGAAAAGGGACAGAACATATTCTACACCTTC | CASSEKGQNIFYTF
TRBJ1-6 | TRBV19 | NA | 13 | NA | TGTGCCAGTAGTATAGGGGGGAATTCACCCCTCCACTTT | CASSIGGNSPLHF
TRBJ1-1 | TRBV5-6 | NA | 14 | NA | TGTGCCAGCAGCTTGGGGCAAAAAAACACTGAAGCTTTCTTT | CASSLGQKNTEAFF
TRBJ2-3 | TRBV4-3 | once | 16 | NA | TGCGCCAGCAGCCAAGGGCTATCCCCTGGTACAGATACGCAGTATTTT | CASSQGLSPGTDTQYF
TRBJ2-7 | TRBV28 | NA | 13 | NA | TGTGCCAGCAGCCGACAGGAAACCTACGAGCAGTACTTC | CASSRQETYEQYF
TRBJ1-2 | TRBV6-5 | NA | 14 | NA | TGTGCCAGCAGTTACTCGGTCGGGAACTATGGCTACACCTTC | CASSYSVGNYGYTF
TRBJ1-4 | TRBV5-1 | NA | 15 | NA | TGCGCCAGCAGCTTGGTGCAGGGGATAAATGAAAAACTGTTTTTT | CASSLVQGINEKLFF
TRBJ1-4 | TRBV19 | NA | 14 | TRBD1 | TGTGCCAGTAGGCCGACAGGGGGATCCGAAAAACTGTTTTTT | CASRPTGGSEKLFF
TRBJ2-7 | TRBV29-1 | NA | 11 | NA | TGCAGCGTTGCCGGGACCTACGAGCAGTACTTC | CSVAGTYEQYF
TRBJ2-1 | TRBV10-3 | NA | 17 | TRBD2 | TGTGCCATCAGTGAGTCTAGGCACGGACTAGGGGACAATGAGCAGTTCTTC | CAISESRHGLGDNEQFF
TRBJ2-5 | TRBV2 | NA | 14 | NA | TGTGCCAGCAGTGAAGCGCTTCGGGGAGAGACCCAGTACTTC | CASSEALRGETQYF
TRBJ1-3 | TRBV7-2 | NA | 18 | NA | TGTGCCAGCAGCTTAGGGTGGGGACACCTCCGCTCTGGAAACACCATATATTTT | CASSLGWGHLRSGNTIYF
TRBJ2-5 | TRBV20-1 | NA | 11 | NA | TGCAGTGCTAGTAACCAAGAGACCCAGTACTTC | CSASNQETQYF
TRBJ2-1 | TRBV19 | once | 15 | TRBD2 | TGTGCCAGTAACACCGGGACTAGCCCGTACAATGAGCAGTTCTTC | CASNTGTSPYNEQFF
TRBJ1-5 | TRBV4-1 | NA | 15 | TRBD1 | TGCGCCAGCAGCCAAGATGGGACAGGCTGGTCGCCCCAGCATTTT | CASSQDGTGWSPQHF
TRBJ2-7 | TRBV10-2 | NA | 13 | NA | TGCGCCAGCAACCGGGACTTAAACTACGAGCAGTACTTC | CASNRDLNYEQYF
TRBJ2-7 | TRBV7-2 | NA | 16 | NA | TGTGCCAGCAGCTTAGGGTCTAGCCACTCCTCCTACGAGCAGTACTTC | CASSLGSSHSSYEQYF
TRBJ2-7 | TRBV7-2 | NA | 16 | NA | TGTGCCAGCAGCTTAGATGGTCCAGGGACATTGAACGAGCAGTACTTC | CASSLDGPGTLNEQYF
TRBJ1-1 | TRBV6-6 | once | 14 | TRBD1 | TGTGCCAGCAGGGCCAGACAGGGGAACACTGAAGCTTTCTTT | CASRARQGNTEAFF